These 5 T cell receptor beta chains share one sample of origin, sequenced in a study of T cell responses to AZD1222 COVID-19 vaccine. TCRdb's table, derived via immunoSEQ multiplex PCR, lists solely in-frame clones and lacks some. The table lists tens of thousands of clones, about nine tenths of them singletons. Specimen: peripheral blood, collected 28 days after the second AZD1222 dose. The receptors derive from an adult who received the AZD1222 COVID-19 vaccine.

V and J are TRBV7-9 and TRBJ1-2; D unclear. Trimming shortened V by 2 bases and J by 6 bases, and 10 bases separated the two germline ends. In germline, CDR1 is SEHNR, CDR2 FQNEAQ (reference sequence). The CDR3 runs 13 residues. This chain's CDR3 is CASSLRALDGYTF. DNA of the CDR3: TGTGCCAGCAGCTTAAGGGCCCTCGATGGCTACACCTTC.

This chain connects TRBV4-3 to TRBJ1-6; 9 nucleotides match TRBD1. Germline trimming cut 3 bases from V and 9 bases from J; bases unmatched to any gene: 9. The CDR3 totals 16 residues. Germline CDR1 and CDR2: LGHNA and YSLEER. For the CDR3, the DNA is TGCGCCAGCAGCCAGTCTGCCGGACAGGGGAGTTCACCCCTCCACTTT. This codes for CASSQSAGQGSSPLHF.

The gene calls are TRBV19 and TRBJ1-1; 7 bases agree with TRBD1. Germline V CDR1 and CDR2: LNHDA, SQIVND (reference sequence). This CDR3 spans 13 amino acids. J was trimmed by 3 bases and V by 8 bases; bases with no gene match: 6. DNA for the CDR3: TGTGCCAGTGGCCAGGGGGGGGACACTGAAGCTTTCTTT. Translated, it gives CASGQGGDTEAFF.

The chain has TRBV9 and TRBJ2-1; unclear D gene. Germline V CDR1 and CDR2: SGDLS, YYNGEE. This CDR3 contains 12 residues. V was shortened by 4 bases and J by 8 bases, with 10 bases between the two germline ends. The CDR3 DNA is TGTGCCAGCAGCCACTATGGCGATGAGCAGTTCTTC. Translating it yields CASSHYGDEQFF.

This chain joins TRBV7-9 and TRBJ1-5, with D unresolved. Germline assignment: CDR1 SEHNR and CDR2 FQNEAQ (reference sequence). V lost 5 bases to trimming and J lost 11 bases, with 13 bases between them. The CDR3 is made up of 12 amino acids. CDR3 DNA: TGTGCCAGCAGCCTTGACTCGGGGTCCCAGCATTTT. It codes for CASSLDSGSQHF.